This T cell receptor (beta chain) was identified during a study of CD8+ T cells in alopecia areata. Stated treatment: oral pan-JAK inhibitor, 5-10 mg twice daily. Both peripheral blood and punch biopsies of lesional scalp skin were obtained from patients who had alopecia areata. The researchers isolated CD4+ and CD8+ T cells from PBMCs by sorting. Regarding the study as a whole: Relative to normal scalp, lesional scalp, especially alopecia totalis/universalis, showed higher clonality. Among the top 100, expanded CD8+ clones, as well as scalp clonality, were significantly decreased by tofacitinib.

For this clone: The antigen is unknown.

As the sequencing template, cDNA was produced by extracting RNA and reverse transcribing it. Some clones are missing from TCRdb's copy, which holds only in-frame ones; the method was immunoSEQ multiplex PCR. The table includes about 180,000 clones, 40% to 65% detected once. Sequenced here: CD8+ T cells sorted from blood, sampled around week 53, from a patient treated with tofacitinib. The source is a human donor with alopecia areata.

The CDR3 region is CASSDLLEADQETQYF. The CDR3 DNA reads as TGTGCCAGCAGCGACCTCCTCGAAGCGGACCAAGAGACCCAGTACTTC. The genes are TRBV9 and TRBJ2-5; possibly TRBD2 for D (5 bases). The CDR3 extends over 16 amino acids. Germline CDR1 is SGDLS and CDR2 is YYNGEE. The V and J ends lost 3 bases and 0 bases respectively, with 15 bases between them.